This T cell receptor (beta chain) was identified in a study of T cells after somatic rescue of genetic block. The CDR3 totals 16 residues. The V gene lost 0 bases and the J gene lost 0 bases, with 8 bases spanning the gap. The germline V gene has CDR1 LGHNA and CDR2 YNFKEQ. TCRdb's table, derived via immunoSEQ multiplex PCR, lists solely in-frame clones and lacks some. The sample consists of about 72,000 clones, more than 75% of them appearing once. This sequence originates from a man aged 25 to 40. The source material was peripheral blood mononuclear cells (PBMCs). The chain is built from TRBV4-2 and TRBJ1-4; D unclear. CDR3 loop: CASSQDRRPTNEKLFF. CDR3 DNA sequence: TGTGCCAGCAGCCAAGATCGGAGGCCAACTAATGAAAAACTGTTTTTT.